The subject of this entry is one T cell receptor beta chain. Its antigen is not known. The identical CDR3 is also encoded by other nucleotide sequences in the sample. The source of the sample is a study of CD8+ T cells in alopecia areata. Study at large: In an open-label trial, patients got 5 to 10 mg tofacitinib twice daily.

Trimming cost V 2 bases and J 5 bases, with 7 bases left between them. The CDR3 extends over 12 amino acids. Per the germline V gene, CDR1 is SGHDT and CDR2 is YYEEEE. As the sequencing template, cDNA was produced by extracting RNA and reverse transcribing it. TCRdb's copy holds only in-frame clones and misses some; the assay was immunoSEQ multiplex PCR. Of some 170,000 clones in the sample, 50% to 60% are singletons; the top ten hold roughly 15%. Points from the study as a whole: Shared TCR sequences were less clear between patients than in mice, possibly partly from HLA diversity. Researchers report lesional scalp, most notably alopecia totalis/universalis, outstripped normal scalp in clonality.

Alopecia areata patients had lesional scalp punch biopsies and peripheral blood taken from them. V usage is TRBV5-6 and J usage is TRBJ2-5, with a tentative D call TRBD1 (6 bases). Material: CD4+ T cells sorted from blood, obtained at week 0. The TCR was taken from a human donor with alopecia areata. CDR3 protein: CASSFGQETQYF. Written as DNA, the CDR3 is TGTGCCAGCAGCTTTGGACAGGAGACCCAGTACTTC.